These 6 T cell receptor beta chains share one sample of origin, sequenced in a study of blood T cells in healthy people across ages. A second PCR of 7 to 11 cycles used a sample-barcoded 5' primer and a J-beta primer mix. TCRdb re-derived calls from the 5' RACE reads in MiXCR, one entry per CDR3 protein. The data contain about 1.8 million distinct CDR3 sequences, approximately 50% of them singletons. Source material: blood. The receptors stem from a woman between 40 and 50 years old in good health.

CDR3 DNA: TGTGCCAGCAGGGATACCGACAGACATAATGAAAAACTGTTTTTT. As protein: CASRDTDRHNEKLFF. The V call is TRBV7-9, the J call TRBJ1-4; D perhaps matches TRBD1 (5 bases). This CDR3 has 15 amino acids. V lost 6 bases and J lost 4, with 15 bases in between. Germline V gene lookup returns CDR1 SEHNR and CDR2 FQNEAQ (reference sequence).

This sequence joins TRBV7-2 and TRBJ2-7, with D possibly being TRBD1 or TRBD2 (5 bases each). This CDR3 spans 16 amino acids. The ends were cut back, 5 bases at V and 3 bases at J, with 20 bases in the middle. Germline values: CDR1 SGHTA, CDR2 FQGNSA. The CDR3 spells CASSKSGREPLYEQYF. The DNA of the CDR3 is TGTGCCAGCAGCAAAAGTGGCAGGGAGCCACTCTACGAGCAGTACTTC.

The chain couples TRBV12-3 or TRBV12-4 to TRBJ1-4; TRBD1 might be the D (6 bases). Trimming cost V 6 bases and J 8 bases, with 16 bases left between them. This CDR3 comprises 14 residues. CDR3 protein: CASRDTGLGEKLFF. The CDR3 nucleotides are TGTGCCAGCAGGGACACAGGGTTGGGAGAAAAACTGTTTTTT.

The V gene is TRBV6-5, the J gene TRBJ1-1; 8 bases are a match to TRBD1. Germline CDR1 and CDR2: MNHEY and SVGAGI. There are 15 residues in the CDR3. With V trimmed by 2 bases and J by 0 bases, 2 bases remained unmatched. The CDR3 bases are TGTGCCAGCAGTTACCGGGACAGGATGAACACTGAAGCTTTCTTT. Its translation is CASSYRDRMNTEAFF.

This clonotype was seen a handful of times. The rearrangement joins TRBV7-2 to TRBJ2-7; 8 nucleotides line up with TRBD2. Germline V gene lookup returns CDR1 SGHTA and CDR2 FQGNSA. V shed 5 bases and J 3 bases; nucleotides not matched to a gene: 9. The CDR3 covers 15 residues. The CDR3 spells CASSPGTGGDYEQYF. Here the CDR3 DNA reads TGTGCCAGCAGCCCCGGGACGGGGGGGGACTACGAGCAGTACTTC.

In the case of this clonotype: A read error may produce the germline difference seen at one junction end. CDR3 loop: CSVRTGALNYNGQFF. CDR3 sequence (DNA): TGCAGCGTTCGGACAGGGGCTCTTAACTACAATGGGCAGTTCTTC. The chain links TRBV29-1 to TRBJ2-1; 9 bases map to TRBD1. This CDR3 contains 15 residues. Germline assignment: CDR1 SQVTM and CDR2 ANQGSEA.